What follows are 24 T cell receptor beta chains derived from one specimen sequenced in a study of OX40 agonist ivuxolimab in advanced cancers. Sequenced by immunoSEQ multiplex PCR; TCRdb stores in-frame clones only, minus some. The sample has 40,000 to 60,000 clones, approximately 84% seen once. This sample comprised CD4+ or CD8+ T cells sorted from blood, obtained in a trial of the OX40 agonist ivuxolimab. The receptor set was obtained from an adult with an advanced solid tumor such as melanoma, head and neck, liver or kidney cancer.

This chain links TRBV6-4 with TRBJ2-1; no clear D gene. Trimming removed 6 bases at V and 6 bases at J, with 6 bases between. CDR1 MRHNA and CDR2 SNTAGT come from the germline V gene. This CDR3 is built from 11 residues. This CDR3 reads CASRISNEQFF. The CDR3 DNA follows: TGTGCCAGCAGAATCAGCAATGAGCAGTTCTTC.

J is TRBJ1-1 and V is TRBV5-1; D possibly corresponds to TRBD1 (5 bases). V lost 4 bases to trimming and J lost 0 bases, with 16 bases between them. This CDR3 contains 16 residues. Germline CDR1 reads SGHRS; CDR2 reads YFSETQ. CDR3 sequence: CASSLEGVRVNTEAFF. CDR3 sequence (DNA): TGCGCCAGCAGCCTAGAAGGGGTTCGTGTGAACACTGAAGCTTTCTTT.

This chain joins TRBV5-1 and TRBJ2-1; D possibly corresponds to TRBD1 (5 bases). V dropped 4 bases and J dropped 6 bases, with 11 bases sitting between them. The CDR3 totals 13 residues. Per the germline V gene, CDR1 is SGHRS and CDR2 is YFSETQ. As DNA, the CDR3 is TGCGCCAGCAGCCCTGGACAAGGCAATGAGCAGTTCTTC. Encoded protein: CASSPGQGNEQFF.

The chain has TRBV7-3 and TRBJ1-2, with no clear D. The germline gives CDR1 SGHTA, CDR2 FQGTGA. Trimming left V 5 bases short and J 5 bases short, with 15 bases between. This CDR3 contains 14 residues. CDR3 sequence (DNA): TGTGCCAGCAGCCAGACACCTGATGGTTATGGCTACACCTTC. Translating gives CASSQTPDGYGYTF.

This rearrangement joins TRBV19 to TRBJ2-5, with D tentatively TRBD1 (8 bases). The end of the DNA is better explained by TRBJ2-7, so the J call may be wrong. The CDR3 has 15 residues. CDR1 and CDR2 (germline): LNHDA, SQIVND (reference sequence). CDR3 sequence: CASRGQEGRDYEQYF. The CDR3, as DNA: TGTGCCAGTAGGGGACAGGAAGGGAGGGACTACGAGCAGTACTTC.

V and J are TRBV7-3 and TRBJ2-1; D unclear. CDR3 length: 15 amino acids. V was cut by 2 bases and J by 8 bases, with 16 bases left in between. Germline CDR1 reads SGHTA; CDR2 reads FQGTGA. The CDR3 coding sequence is TGTGCCAGCAGCTTAGCCCCCGGAATGGGTTATGAGCAGTTCTTC. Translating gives CASSLAPGMGYEQFF. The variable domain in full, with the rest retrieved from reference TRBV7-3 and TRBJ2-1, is GAGVSQTPSNKVTEKGKYVELRCDPISGHTALYWYRQSLGQGPEFLIYFQGTGAADDSGLPNDRFFAVRPEGSVSTLKIQRTERGDSAVYLCASSLAPGMGYEQFFGPGTRLTVL.

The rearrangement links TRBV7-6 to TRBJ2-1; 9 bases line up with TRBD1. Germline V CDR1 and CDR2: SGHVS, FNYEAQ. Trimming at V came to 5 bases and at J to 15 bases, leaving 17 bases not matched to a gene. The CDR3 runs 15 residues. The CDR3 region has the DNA TGTGCCAGCAGCCCCACCGCCACCACAGGGGGCGCGAGGTTCTTC. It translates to CASSPTATTGGARFF.

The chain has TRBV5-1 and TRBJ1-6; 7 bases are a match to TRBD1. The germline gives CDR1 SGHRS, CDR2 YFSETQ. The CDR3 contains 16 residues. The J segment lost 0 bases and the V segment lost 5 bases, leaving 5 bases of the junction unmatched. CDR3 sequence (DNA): TGCGCCAGCAGACTACAGGGGACCTCCTATAATTCACCCCTCCACTTT. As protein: CASRLQGTSYNSPLHF.

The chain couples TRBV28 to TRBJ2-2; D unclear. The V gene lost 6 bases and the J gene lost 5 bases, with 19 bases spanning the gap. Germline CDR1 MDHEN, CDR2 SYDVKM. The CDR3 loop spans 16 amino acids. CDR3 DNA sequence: TGTGCCAGCAGGAAAGTATCGGACGGCCGGACCGGGGAGCTGTTTTTT. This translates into CASRKVSDGRTGELFF.

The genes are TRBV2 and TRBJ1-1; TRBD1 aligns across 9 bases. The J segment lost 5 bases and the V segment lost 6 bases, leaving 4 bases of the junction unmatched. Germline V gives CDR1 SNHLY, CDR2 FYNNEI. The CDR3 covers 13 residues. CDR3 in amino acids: CASRQGAGTEAFF. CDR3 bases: TGTGCCAGCAGACAGGGGGCTGGGACTGAAGCTTTCTTT.

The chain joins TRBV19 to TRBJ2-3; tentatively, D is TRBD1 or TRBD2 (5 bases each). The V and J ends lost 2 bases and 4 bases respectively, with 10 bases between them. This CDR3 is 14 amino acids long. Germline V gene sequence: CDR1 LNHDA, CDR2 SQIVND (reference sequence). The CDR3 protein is CASSISRGADTQYF. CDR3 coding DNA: TGTGCCAGTAGTATAAGTAGGGGAGCAGATACGCAGTATTTT.

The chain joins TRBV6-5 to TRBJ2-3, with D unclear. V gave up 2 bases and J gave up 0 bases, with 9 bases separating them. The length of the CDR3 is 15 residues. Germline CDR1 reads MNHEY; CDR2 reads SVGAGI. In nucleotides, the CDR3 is TGTGCCAGCAGTTACGCCGGCCATAGCACAGATACGCAGTATTTT. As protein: CASSYAGHSTDTQYF.

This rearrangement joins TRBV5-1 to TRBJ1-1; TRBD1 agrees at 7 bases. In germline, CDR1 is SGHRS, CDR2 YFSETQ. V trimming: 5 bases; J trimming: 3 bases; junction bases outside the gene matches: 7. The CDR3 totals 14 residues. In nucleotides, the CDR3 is TGCGCCAGCAGAGTGACAGGGTCGGACACTGAAGCTTTCTTT. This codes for CASRVTGSDTEAFF.

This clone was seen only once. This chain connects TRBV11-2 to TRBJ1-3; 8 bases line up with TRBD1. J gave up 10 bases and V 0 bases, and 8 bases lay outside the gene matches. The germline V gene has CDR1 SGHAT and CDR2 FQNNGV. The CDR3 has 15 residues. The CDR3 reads CASSLDRTGTETIYF. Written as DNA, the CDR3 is TGTGCCAGCAGCTTAGACAGGACAGGGACGGAAACCATATATTTT.

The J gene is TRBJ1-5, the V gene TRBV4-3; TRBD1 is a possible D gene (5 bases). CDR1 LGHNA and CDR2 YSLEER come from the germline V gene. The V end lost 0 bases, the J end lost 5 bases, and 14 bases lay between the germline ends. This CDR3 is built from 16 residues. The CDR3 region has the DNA TGCGCCAGCAGCCAAGATTGGGGGGGATCTTATCAGCCCCAGCATTTT. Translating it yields CASSQDWGGSYQPQHF.

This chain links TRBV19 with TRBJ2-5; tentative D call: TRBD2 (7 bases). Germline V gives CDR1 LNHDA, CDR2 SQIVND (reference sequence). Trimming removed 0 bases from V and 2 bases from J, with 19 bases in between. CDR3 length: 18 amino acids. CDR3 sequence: CASSIDRVAGAIQETQYF. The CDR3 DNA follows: TGTGCCAGTAGTATAGATCGGGTCGCGGGGGCAATACAAGAGACCCAGTACTTC. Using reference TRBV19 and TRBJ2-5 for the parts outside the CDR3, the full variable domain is DGGITQSPKYLFRKEGQNVTLSCEQNLNHDAMYWYRQDPGQGLRLIYYSQIVNDFQKGDIAEGYSVSREKKESFPLTVTSAQKNPTAFYLCASSIDRVAGAIQETQYFGPGTRLLVL.

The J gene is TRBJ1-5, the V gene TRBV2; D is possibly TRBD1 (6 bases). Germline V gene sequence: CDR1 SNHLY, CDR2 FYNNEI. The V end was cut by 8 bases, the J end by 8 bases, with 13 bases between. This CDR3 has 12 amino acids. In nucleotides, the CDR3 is TGTGCCAGCCGAACAGGGTTGGAGCCCCAGCATTTT. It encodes CASRTGLEPQHF.

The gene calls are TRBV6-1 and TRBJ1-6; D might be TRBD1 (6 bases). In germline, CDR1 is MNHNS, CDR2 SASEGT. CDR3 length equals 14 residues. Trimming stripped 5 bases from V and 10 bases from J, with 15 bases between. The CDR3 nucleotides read TGTGCCAGCAGTAACCGACAGGAGTACTCACCCCTCCACTTT. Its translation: CASSNRQEYSPLHF.

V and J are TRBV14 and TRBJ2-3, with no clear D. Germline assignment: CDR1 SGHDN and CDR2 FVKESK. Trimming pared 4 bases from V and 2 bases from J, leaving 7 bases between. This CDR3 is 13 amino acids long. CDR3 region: CASSPSLTDTQYF. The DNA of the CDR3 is TGTGCCAGCAGCCCGAGTCTCACAGATACGCAGTATTTT.

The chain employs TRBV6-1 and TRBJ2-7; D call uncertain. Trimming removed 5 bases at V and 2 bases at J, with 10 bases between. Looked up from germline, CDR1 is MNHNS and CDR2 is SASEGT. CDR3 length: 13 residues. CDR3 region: CASSLGRTYEQYF. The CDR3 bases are TGTGCCAGCAGTCTAGGACGGACCTACGAGCAGTACTTC.

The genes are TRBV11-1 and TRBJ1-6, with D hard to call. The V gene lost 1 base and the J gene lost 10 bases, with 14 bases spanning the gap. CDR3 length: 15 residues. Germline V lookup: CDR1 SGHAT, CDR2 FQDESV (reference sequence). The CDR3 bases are TGTGCCAGCAGCTTAGGAGCCCAGCTTTGGTCACCCCTCCACTTT. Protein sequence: CASSLGAQLWSPLHF. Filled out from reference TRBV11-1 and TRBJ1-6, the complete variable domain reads EAEVAQSPRYKITEKSQAVAFWCDPISGHATLYWYRQILGQGPELLVQFQDESVVDDSQLPKDRFSAERLKGVDSTLKIQPAELGDSAMYLCASSLGAQLWSPLHFGNGTRLTVT.

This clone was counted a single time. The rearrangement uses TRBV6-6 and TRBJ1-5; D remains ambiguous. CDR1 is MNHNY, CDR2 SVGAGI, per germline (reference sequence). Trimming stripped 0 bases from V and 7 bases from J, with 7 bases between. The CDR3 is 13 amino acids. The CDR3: CASSYSNWQPQHF. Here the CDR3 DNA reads TGTGCCAGCAGTTACTCGAATTGGCAGCCCCAGCATTTT.

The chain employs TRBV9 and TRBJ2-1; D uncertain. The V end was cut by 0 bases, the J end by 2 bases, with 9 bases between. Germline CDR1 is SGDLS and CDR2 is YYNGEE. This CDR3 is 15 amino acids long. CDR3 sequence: CASSVGTATYNEQFF. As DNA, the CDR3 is TGTGCCAGCAGCGTAGGGACGGCTACCTACAATGAGCAGTTCTTC.

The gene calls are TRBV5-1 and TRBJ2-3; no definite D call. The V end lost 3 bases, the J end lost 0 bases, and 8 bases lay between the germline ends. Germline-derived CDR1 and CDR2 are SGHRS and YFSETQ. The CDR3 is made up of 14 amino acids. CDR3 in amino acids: CASSSRTSTDTQYF. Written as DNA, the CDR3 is TGCGCCAGCAGCTCACGTACTAGCACAGATACGCAGTATTTT.